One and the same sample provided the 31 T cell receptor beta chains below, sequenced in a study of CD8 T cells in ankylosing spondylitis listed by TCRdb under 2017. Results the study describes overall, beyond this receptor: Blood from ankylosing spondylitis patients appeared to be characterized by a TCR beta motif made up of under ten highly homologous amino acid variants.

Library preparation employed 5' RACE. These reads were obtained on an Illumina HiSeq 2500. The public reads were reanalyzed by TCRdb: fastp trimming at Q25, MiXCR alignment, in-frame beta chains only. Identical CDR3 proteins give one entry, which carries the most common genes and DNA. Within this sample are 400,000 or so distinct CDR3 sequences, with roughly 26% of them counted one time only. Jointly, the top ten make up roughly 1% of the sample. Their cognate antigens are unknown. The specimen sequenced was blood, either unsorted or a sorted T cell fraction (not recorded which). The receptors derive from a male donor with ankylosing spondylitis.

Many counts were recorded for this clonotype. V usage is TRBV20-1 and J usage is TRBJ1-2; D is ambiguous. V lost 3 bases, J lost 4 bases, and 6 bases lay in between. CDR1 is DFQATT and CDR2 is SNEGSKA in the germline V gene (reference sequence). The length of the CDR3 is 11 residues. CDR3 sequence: CSARTGYGYTF. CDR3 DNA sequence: TGCAGTGCTAGGACGGGCTATGGCTACACCTTC.

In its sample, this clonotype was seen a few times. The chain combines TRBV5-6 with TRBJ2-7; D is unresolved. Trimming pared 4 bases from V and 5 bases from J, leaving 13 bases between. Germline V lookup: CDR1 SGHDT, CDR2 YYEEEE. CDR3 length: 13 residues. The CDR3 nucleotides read TGTGCCAGCAGCACAAGCTACGCCCACGAGCAGTACTTC. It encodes CASSTSYAHEQYF. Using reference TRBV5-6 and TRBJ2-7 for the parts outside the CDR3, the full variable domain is DAGVTQSPTHLIKTRGQQVTLRCSPKSGHDTVSWYQQALGQGPQFIFQYYEEEERQRGNFPDRFSGHQFPNYSSELNVNALLLGDSALYLCASSTSYAHEQYFGPGTRLTVT.

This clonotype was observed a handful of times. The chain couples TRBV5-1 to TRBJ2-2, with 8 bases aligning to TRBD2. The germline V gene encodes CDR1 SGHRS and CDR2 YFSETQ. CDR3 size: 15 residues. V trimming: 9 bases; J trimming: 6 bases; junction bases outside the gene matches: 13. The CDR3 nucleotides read TGCGCCACCGGTTCCGGGACTAGACCCTCCGGGGAGCTGTTTTTT. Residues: CATGSGTRPSGELFF.

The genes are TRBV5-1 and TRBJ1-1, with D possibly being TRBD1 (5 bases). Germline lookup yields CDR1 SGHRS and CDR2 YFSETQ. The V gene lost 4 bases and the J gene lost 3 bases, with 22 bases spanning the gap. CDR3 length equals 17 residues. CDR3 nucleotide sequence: TGCGCCAGCAGCCCACAACCCGGGACGGAAGGGGACACTGAAGCTTTCTTT. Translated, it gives CASSPQPGTEGDTEAFF.

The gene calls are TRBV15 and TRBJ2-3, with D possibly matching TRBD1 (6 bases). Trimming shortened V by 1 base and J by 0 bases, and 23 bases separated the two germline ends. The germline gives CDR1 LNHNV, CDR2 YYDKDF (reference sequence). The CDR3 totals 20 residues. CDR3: CATSRATTGSSSGSTDTQYF. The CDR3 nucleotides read TGTGCCACCAGCAGAGCCACGACAGGATCAAGCTCCGGTAGCACAGATACGCAGTATTTT. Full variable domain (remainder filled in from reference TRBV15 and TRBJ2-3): DAMVIQNPRYQVTQFGKPVTLSCSQTLNHNVMYWYQQKSSQAPKLLFHYYDKDFNNEADTPDNFQSRRPNTSFCFLDIRSPGLGDTAMYLCATSRATTGSSSGSTDTQYFGPGTRLTVL.

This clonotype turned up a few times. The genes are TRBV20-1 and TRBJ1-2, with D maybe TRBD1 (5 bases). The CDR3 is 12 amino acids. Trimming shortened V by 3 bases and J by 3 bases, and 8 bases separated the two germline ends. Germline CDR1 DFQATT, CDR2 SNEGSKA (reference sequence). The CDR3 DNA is TGCAGTGCTAGTATGACAGACTATGGCTACACCTTC. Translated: CSASMTDYGYTF.

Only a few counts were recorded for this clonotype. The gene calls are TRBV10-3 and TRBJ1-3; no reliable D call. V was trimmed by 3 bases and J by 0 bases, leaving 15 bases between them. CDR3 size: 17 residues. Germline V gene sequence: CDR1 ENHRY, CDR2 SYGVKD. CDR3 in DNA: TGTGCCATCAGTGACTTGGGCAGCCCAAGCTCTGGAAACACCATATATTTT. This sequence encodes CAISDLGSPSSGNTIYF.

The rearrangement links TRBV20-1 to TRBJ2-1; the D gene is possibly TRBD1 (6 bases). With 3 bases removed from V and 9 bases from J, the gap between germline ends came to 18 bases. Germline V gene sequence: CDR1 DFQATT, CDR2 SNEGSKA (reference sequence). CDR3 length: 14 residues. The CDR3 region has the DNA TGCAGTGCTAGGGCGAATGGGGGCTCCGGTGAGCAGTTCTTC. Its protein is CSARANGGSGEQFF.

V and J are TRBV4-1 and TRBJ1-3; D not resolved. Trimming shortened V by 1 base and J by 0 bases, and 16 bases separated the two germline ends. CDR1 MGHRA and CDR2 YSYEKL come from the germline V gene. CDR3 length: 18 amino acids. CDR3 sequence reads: CASSQGAPGRSSGNTIYF. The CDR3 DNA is TGCGCCAGCAGCCAAGGCGCCCCCGGACGGAGCTCTGGAAACACCATATATTTT.

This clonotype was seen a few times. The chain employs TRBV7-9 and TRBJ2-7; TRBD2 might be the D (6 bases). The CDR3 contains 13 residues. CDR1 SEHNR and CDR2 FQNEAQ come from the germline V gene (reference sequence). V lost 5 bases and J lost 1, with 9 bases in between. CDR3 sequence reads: CASSRGFSYEQYV. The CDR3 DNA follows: TGTGCCAGCAGCCGGGGGTTTTCCTACGAGCAGTACGTC.

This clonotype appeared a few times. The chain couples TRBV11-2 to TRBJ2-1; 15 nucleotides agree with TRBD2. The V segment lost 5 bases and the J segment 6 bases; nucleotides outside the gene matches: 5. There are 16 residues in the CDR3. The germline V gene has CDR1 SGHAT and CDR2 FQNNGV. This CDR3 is CASSPRTSGRGNEQFF. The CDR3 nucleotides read TGTGCCAGCAGCCCAAGGACTAGCGGGAGGGGCAATGAGCAGTTCTTC.

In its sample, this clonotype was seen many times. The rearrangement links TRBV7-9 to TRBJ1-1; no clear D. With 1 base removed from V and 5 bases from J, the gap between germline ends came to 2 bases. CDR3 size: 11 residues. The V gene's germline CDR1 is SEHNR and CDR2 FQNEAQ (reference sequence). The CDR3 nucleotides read TGTGCCAGCAGCTTAGTTACTGAAGCTTTCTTT. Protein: CASSLVTEAFF.

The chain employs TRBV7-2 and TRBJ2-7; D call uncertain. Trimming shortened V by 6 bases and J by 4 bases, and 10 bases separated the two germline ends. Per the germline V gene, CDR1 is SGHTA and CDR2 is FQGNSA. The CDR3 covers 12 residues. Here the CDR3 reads CASREYGYEQYF. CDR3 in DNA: TGTGCCAGCAGGGAGTACGGGTACGAGCAGTACTTC.

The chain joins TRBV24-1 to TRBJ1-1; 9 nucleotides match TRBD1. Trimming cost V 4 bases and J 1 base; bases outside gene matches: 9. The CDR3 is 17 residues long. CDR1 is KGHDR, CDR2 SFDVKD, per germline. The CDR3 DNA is TGTGCCACCAGTGACGCCGGGACAGGGAGTAGGAACACTGAAGCTTTCTTT. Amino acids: CATSDAGTGSRNTEAFF.

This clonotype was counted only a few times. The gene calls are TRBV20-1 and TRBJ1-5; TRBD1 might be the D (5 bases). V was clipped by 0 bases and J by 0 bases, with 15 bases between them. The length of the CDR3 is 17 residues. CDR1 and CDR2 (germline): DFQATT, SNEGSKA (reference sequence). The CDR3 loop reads CSARDPSGTASNQPQHF. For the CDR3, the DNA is TGCAGTGCTAGAGATCCCTCCGGGACGGCTAGCAATCAGCCCCAGCATTTT.

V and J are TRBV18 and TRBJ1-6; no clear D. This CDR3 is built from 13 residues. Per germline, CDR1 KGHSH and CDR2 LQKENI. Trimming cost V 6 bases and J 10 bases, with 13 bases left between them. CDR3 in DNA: TGTGCCAGCTCGGCCGGGGAGGCGTCACCCCTCCACTTT. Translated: CASSAGEASPLHF.

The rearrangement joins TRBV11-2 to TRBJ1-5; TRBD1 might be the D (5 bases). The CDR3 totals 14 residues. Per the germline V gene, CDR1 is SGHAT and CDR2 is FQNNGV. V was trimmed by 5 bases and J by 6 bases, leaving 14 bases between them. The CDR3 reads CASSPDLGGQPQHF. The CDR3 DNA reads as TGTGCCAGCAGCCCCGATCTGGGGGGTCAGCCCCAGCATTTT.

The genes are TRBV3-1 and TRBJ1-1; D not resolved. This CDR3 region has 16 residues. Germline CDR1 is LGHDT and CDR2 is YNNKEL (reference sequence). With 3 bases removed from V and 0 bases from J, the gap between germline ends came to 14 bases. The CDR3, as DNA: TGTGCCAGCAGCCAGGGATCAGGCCTTATGAACACTGAAGCTTTCTTT. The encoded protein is CASSQGSGLMNTEAFF.

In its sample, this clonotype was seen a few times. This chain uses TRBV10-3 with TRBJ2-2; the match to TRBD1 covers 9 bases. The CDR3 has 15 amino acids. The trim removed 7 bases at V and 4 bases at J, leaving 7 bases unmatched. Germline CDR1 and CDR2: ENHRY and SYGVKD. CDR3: CAIKTGTGPTGELFF. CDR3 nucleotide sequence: TGTGCCATCAAGACGGGGACAGGGCCCACCGGGGAGCTGTTTTTT.

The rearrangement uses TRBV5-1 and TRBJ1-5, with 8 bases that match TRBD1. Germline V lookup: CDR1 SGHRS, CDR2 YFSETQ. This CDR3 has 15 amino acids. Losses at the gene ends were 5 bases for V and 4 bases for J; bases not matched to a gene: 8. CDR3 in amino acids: CASSSGTGSNQPQHF. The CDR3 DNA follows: TGCGCCAGCAGTTCCGGGACAGGTTCAAATCAGCCCCAGCATTTT. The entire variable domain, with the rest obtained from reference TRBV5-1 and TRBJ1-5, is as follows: KAGVTQTPRYLIKTRGQQVTLSCSPISGHRSVSWYQQTPGQGLQFLFEYFSETQRNKGNFPGRFSGRQFSNSRSEMNVSTLELGDSALYLCASSSGTGSNQPQHFGDGTRLSIL.

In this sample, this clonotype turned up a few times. Here the CDR3 DNA reads TGTGCCAGCAGCTTAGTATGGCAGCTTGAAGCTTTCTTT. Translation: CASSLVWQLEAFF. This chain joins TRBV7-9 and TRBJ1-1; no firm D call. CDR1 is SEHNR and CDR2 is FQNEAQ in the germline V gene (reference sequence). The length of the CDR3 is 13 residues. Trimming took 1 base from V and 7 from J, leaving 10 bases between them. The complete variable domain, with remaining parts taken from reference TRBV7-9 and TRBJ1-1, reads DTGVSQNPRHKITKRGQNVTFRCDPISEHNRLYWYRQTLGQGPEFLTYFQNEAQLEKSRLLSDRFSAERPKGSFSTLEIQRTEQGDSAMYLCASSLVWQLEAFFGQGTRLTVV.

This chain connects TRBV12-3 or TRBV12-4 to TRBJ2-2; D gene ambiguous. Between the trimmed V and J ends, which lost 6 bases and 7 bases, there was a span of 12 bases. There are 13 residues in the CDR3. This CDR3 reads CASSRSGIGELFF. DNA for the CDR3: TGTGCCAGCAGCCGGAGTGGTATCGGGGAGCTGTTTTTT.

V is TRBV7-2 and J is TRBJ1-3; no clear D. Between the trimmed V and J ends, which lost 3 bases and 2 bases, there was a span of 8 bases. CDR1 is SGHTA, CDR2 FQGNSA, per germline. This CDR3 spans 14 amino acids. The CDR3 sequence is CASSFRTAGNTIYF. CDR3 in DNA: TGTGCCAGCAGCTTTAGGACGGCTGGAAACACCATATATTTT. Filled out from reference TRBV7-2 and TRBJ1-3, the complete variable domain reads GAGVSQSPSNKVTEKGKDVELRCDPISGHTALYWYRQSLGQGLEFLIYFQGNSAPDKSGLPSDRFSAERTGGSVSTLTIQRTQQEDSAVYLCASSFRTAGNTIYFGEGSWLTVV.

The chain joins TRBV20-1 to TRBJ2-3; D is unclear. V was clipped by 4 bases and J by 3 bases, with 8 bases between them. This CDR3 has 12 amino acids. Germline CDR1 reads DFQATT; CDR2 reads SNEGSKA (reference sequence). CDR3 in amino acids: CSAITGTDTQYF. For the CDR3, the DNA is TGCAGTGCTATTACCGGGACAGATACGCAGTATTTT.

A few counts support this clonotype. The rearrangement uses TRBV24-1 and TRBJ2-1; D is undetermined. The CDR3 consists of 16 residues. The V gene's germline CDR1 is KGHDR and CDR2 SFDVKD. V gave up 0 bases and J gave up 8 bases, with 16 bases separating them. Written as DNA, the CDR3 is TGTGCCACCAGTGATTTGTCCACCGCACCTGACCATGAGCAGTTCTTC. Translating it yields CATSDLSTAPDHEQFF.

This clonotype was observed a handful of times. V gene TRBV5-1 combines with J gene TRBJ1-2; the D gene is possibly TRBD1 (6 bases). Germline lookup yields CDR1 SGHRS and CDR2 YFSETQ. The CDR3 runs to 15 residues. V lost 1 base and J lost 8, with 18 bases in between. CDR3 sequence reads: CASSLWAGSQGGYTF. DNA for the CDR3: TGCGCCAGCAGCTTGTGGGCAGGATCACAGGGCGGCTACACCTTC.

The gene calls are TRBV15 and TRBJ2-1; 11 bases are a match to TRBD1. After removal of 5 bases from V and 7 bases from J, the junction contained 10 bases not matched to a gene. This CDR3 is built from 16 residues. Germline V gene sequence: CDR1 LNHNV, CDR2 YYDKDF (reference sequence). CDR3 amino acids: CATSPGWDRGSNEQFF. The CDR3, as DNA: TGTGCCACCAGCCCAGGGTGGGACAGGGGGTCAAATGAGCAGTTCTTC.

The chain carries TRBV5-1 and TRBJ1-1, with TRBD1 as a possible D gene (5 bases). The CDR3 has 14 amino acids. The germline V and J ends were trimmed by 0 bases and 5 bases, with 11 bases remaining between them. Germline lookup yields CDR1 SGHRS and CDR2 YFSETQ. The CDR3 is CASSLAGRSTEAFF. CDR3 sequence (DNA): TGCGCCAGCAGCTTGGCAGGGAGAAGTACTGAAGCTTTCTTT. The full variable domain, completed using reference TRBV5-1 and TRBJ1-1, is KAGVTQTPRYLIKTRGQQVTLSCSPISGHRSVSWYQQTPGQGLQFLFEYFSETQRNKGNFPGRFSGRQFSNSRSEMNVSTLELGDSALYLCASSLAGRSTEAFFGQGTRLTVV.

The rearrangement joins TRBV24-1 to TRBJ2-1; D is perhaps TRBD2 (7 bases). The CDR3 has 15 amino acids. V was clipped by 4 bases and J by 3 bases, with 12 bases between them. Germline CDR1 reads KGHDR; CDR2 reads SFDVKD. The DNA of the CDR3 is TGTGCCACCAGTGACCGGCGGGGGCTCTACAATGAGCAGTTCTTC. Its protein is CATSDRRGLYNEQFF.

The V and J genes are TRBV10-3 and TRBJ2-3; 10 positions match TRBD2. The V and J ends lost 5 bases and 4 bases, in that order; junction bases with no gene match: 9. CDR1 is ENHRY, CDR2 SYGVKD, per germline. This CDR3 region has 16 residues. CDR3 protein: CAISPKDSGRSDTQYF. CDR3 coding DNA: TGTGCCATCAGTCCTAAAGATAGCGGGAGGTCAGATACGCAGTATTTT.

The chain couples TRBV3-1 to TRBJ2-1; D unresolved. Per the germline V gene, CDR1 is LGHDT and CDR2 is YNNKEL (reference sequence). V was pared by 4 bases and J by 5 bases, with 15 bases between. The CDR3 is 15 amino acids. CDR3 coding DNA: TGTGCCAGCAGCCCCTCGAGCGCCATAGACAATGAGCAGTTCTTC. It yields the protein CASSPSSAIDNEQFF.